This T cell receptor (beta chain) was documented in a study of T cells in localized non-small cell lung cancer. Whole-study findings and limits: Measurement of T cell clonality placed uninvolved adjacent lung highest, above the level in tumor. Turning up in adjacent lung were a median approximately 58 of the top 100 tumor clones. Sequence data derive from only one tumor region, so heterogeneity remains possible.

CDR1 SNHLY and CDR2 FYNNEI come from the germline V gene. This CDR3 spans 14 amino acids. With 10 bases removed from V and 4 bases from J, the gap between germline ends came to 16 bases. The protocol was immunoSEQ multiplex PCR, while the TCRdb copy is restricted to in-frame clones and leaves out a portion. The sample has about 31,000 clones; approximately 94% are singletons. About this clone: Its target is unknown.

The sample here was peripheral blood, taken before any cancer treatment. The chain couples TRBV2 to TRBJ2-2, with a tentative D call TRBD1 (5 bases). The origin of this receptor is a woman aged 40-69 years with stage I lung adenocarcinoma. CDR3 residues: CATRGRVGTGELFF. DNA for the CDR3: TGTGCCACCAGAGGCAGGGTGGGCACCGGGGAGCTGTTTTTT.